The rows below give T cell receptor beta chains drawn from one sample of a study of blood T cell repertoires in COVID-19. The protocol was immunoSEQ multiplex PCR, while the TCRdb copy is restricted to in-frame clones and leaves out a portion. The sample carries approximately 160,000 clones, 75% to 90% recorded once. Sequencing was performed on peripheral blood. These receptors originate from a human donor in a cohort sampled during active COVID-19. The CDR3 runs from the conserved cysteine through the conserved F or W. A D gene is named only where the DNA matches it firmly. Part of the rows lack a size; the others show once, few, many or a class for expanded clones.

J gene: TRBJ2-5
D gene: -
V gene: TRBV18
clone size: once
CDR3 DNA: TGTGCCAGCTCACAGGGGATACAAGAGACCCAGTACTTC
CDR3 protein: CASSQGIQETQYF

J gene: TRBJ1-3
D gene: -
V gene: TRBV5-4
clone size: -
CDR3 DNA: TGTGCCAGCAGCTTGTGGGCAAGCTCTGGAAACACCATATATTTT
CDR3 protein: CASSLWASSGNTIYF

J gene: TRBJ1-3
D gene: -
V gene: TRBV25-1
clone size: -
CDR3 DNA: TGTGCCAGCGTCGGAGGGGAAACTGGAAACACCATATATTTT
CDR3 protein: CASVGGETGNTIYF

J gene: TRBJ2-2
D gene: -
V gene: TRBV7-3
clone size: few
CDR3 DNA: TGTGCCAGCACCGTGGGTCCCCGAGGGTCCGGGGAGCTGTTTTTT
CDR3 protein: CASTVGPRGSGELFF

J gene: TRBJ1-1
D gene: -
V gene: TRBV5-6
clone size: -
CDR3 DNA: TGTGCCAGCAGCGGGGGGACGCGGGTACTCACTGAAGCTTTCTTT
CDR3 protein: CASSGGTRVLTEAFF

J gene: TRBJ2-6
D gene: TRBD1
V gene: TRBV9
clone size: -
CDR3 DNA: TGTGCCAGCAGCCCCGGGACAGGGGGCGCTGGGGCCAACGTCCTGACTTTC
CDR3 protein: CASSPGTGGAGANVLTF

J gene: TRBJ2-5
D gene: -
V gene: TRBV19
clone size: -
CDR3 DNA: TGTGCCACCGGCAGGGGGGCCGAAGAGACCCAGTACTTC
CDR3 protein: CATGRGAEETQYF

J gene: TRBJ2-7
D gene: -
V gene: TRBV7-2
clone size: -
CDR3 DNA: TGTGCCAGCAGCGCCCAGGGCGGGACCGCTTACGAGCAGTACTTC
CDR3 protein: CASSAQGGTAYEQYF

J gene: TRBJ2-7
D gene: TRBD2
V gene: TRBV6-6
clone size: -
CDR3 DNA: TGTGCCAGCACAGTAAGTAGCGGGAGGCTCGAGCAGTACTTC
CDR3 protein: CASTVSSGRLEQYF

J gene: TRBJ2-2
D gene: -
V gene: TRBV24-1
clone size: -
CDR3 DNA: TGTGCCACCAGTGATCGGGTTCCGACCGGGGAGCTGTTTTTT
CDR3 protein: CATSDRVPTGELFF

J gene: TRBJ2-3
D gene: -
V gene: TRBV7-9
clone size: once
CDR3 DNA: TGTGCCAGCAGCTCAAGCCCAGATACGCAGTATTTT
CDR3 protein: CASSSSPDTQYF

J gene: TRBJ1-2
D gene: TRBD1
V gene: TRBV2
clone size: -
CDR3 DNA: TGTGCCAGCAGTGATAGACAGGGGGCCATCTATGGCTACACCTTC
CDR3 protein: CASSDRQGAIYGYTF

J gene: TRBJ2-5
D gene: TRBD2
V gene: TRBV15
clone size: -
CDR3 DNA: TGTGCCACCAGCAGAGGCGGCGGGGGGGCGGTGGAGACCCAGTACTTC
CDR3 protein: CATSRGGGGAVETQYF

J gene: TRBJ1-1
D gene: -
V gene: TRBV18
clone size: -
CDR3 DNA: TGTGCCAGCTCCACCAGGTTGGGGAACACTGAAGCTTTCTTT
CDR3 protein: CASSTRLGNTEAFF

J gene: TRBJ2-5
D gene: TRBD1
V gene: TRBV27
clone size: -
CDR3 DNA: TGTGCCAGCAGTTTGGCCAGGGGGCATGGAGAGACCCAGTACTTC
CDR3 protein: CASSLARGHGETQYF

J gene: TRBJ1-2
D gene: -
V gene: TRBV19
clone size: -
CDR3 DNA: TGTGCCAGTAGTTTGGCGAACATCAGGAATGGCTACACCTTC
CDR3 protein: CASSLANIRNGYTF

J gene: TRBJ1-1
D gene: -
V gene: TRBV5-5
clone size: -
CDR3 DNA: TGTGCCAGCAGCTACAGGGACATGAACACTGAAGCTTTCTTT
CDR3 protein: CASSYRDMNTEAFF

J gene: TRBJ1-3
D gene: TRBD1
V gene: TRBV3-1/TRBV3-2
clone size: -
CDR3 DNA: TGTGCCAGCAGCCCAAGGGACAGGGTCTCTGGAAACACCATATATTTT
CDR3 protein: CASSPRDRVSGNTIYF

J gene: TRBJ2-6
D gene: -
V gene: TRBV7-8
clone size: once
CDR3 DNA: TGTGCCAGCGCTTCGGTTAGCATCTCTGGGGCCAACGTCCTGACTTTC
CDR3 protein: CASASVSISGANVLTF

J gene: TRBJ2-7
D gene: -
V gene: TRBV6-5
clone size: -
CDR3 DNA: TGTGCCAGCAGGAGGGGGGGTTACGAGCAGTACTTC
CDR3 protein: CASRRGGYEQYF

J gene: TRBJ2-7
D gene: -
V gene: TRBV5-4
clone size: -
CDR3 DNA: TGTGCCAGCAGCTTGGCACAGAAAGCCTCCTACGAGCAGTACTTC
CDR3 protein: CASSLAQKASYEQYF

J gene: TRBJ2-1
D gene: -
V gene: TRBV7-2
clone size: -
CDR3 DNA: TGTGCCAGCAGAGGGAGCGGCTACAATGAGCAGTTCTTC
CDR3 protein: CASRGSGYNEQFF

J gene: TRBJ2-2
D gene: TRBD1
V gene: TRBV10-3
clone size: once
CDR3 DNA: TGTGCCATCCGTCCCGCAGGACAGGGAAACCCGGCCACCGGGGAGCTGTTTTTT
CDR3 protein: CAIRPAGQGNPATGELFF

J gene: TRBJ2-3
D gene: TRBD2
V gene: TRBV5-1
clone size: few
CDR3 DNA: TGCGCCAGCAGCTTGGAGCCAGCGGGGAATTTAGATACGCAGTATTTT
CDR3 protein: CASSLEPAGNLDTQYF

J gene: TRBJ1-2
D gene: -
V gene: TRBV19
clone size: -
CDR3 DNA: TGTGCCAGTAGTATAGATCTCCGGGGGAGTAACTATGGCTACACCTTC
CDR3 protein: CASSIDLRGSNYGYTF

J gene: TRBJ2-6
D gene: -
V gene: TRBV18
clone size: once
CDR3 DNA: TGTGCCAGCTCACGGGTAGGGCAGGGCTCTGGGGCCAACGTCCTGACTTTC
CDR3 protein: CASSRVGQGSGANVLTF

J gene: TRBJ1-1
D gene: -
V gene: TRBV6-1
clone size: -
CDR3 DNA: TGTGCCAGCTCGGGCTCGGACAGAGAAGCTTTCTTT
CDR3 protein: CASSGSDREAFF

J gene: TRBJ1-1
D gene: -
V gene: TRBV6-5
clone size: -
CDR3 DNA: TGTGCCAGCAAGGGGGTAGGTGCCACTGAAGCTTTCTTT
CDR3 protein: CASKGVGATEAFF

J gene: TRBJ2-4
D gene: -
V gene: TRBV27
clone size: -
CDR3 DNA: TGTGCCAGCAGTTCCGTACTAGCCAAAAACATTCAGTACTTC
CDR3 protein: CASSSVLAKNIQYF

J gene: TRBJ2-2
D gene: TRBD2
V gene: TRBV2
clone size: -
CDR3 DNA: TGTGCCAGCGTACCGTGGAGGGATAGCGGGAGGAACACCGGGGAGCTGTTTTTT
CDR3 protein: CASVPWRDSGRNTGELFF

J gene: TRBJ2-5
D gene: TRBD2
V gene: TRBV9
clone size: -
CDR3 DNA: TGTGCCAGCAGCGTAGGGGGGACTAGCGGAGAGACCCAGTACTTC
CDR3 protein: CASSVGGTSGETQYF

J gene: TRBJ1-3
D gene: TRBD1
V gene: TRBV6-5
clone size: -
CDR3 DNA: TGTGCCAGCAGTTACGGGACAGGGGGAAACACCATATATTTT
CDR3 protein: CASSYGTGGNTIYF

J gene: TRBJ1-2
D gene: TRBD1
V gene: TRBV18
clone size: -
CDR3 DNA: TGTGCCAGCTCACGAACGACAGGGGGCGCTGGCTACACCTTC
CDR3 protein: CASSRTTGGAGYTF

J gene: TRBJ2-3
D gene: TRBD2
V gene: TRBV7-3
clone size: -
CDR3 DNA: TGTGCCAGCAGCCCCCAGGCTAGCGGGATCGGAGATACGCAGTATTTT
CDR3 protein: CASSPQASGIGDTQYF

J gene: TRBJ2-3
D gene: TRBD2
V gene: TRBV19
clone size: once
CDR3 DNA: TGTGCCAGTAAAGCGGGAGGAAGCGCAGATACGCAGTATTTT
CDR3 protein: CASKAGGSADTQYF

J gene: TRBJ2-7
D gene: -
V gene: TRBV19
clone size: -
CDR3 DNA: TGTGCCAGTAGTATAGAGAAGGGGCACTACGAGCAGTACTTC
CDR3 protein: CASSIEKGHYEQYF

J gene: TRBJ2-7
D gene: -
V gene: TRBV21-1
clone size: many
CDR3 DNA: TGTGCCAGCAGCAAAGCGGGGGGTTCCTACGAGCAGTACTTC
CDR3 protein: CASSKAGGSYEQYF

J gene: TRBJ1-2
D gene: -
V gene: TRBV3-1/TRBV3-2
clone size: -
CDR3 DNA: TGTGCCAGCAGCCACCAGGGGAACTATGGCTACACCTTC
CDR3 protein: CASSHQGNYGYTF

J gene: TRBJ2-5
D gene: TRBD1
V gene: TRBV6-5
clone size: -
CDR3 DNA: TGTGCCAGCAGTTCGGGGACAGGGTTGGGGACCCAGTACTTC
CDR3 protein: CASSSGTGLGTQYF

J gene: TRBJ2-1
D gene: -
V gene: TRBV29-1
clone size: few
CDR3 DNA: TGCAGGAGGAGGAGCGATGAGCAGTTCTTC
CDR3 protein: CRRRSDEQFF

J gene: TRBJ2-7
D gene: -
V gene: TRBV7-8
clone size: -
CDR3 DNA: TGTGCCAGCAGCTTAGCGCGGGGAGGCGCTAGCTCCTACGAGCAGTACTTC
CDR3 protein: CASSLARGGASSYEQYF

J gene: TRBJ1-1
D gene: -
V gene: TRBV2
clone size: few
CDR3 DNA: TGTGCCAGCAGTGAAGACTACAGGATGAACACTGAAGCTTTCTTT
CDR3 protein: CASSEDYRMNTEAFF

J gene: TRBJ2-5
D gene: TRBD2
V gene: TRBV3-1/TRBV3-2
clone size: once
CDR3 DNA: TGTGCCAGCAGCCCTCCCGGGACTACCCTCATAGAGACCCAGTACTTC
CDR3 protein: CASSPPGTTLIETQYF